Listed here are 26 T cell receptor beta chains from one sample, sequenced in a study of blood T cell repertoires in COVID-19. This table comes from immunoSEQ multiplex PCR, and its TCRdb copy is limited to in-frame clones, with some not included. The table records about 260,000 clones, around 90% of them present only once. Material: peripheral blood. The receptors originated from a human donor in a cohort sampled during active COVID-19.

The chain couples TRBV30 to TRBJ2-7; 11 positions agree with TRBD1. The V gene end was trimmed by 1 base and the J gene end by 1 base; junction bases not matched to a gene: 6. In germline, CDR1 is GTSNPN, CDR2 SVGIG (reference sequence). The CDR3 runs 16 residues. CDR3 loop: CAWSAGTGGVSYEQYF. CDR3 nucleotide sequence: TGTGCCTGGAGTGCCGGGACAGGGGGGGTTTCCTACGAGCAGTACTTC.

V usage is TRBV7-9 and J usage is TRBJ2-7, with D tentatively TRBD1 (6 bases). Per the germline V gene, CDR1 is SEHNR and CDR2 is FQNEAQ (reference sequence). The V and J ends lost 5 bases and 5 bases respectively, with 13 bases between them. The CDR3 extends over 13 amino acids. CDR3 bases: TGTGCCAGCAGCCCACTGCCAGGGGACGAGCAGTACTTC. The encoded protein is CASSPLPGDEQYF.

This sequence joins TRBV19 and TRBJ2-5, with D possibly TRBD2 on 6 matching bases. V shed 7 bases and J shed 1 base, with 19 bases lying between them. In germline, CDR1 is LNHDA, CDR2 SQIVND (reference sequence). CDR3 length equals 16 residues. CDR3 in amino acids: CASNPGDWRAQETQYF. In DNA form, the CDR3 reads TGTGCCAGTAACCCGGGGGATTGGCGAGCCCAAGAGACCCAGTACTTC.

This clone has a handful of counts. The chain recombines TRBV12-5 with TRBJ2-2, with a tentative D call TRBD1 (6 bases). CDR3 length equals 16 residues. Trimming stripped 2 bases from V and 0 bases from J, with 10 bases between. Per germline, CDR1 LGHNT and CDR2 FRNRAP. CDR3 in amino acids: CASGLTGHANTGELFF. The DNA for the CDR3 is TGTGCTAGTGGTTTGACGGGACACGCGAACACCGGGGAGCTGTTTTTT.

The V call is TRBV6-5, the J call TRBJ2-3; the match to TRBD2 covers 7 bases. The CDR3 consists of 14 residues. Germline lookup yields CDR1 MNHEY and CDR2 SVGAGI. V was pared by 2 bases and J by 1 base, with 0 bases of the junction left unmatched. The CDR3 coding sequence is TGTGCCAGCAGTTACGGGGGGGGCACAGATACGCAGTATTTT. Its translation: CASSYGGGTDTQYF.

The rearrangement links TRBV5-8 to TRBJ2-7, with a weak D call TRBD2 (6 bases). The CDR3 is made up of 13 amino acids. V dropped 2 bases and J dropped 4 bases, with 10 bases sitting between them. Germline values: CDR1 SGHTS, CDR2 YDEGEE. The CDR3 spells CASSFSGRYEQYF. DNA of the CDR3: TGTGCCAGCAGCTTTTCAGGGAGGTACGAGCAGTACTTC.

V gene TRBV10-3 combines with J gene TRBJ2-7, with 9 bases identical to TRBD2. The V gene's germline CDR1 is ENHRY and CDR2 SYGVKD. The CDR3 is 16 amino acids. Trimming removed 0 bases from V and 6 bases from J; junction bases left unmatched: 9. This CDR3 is CAISESSPSGVSEQYF. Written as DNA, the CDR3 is TGTGCCATCAGTGAGTCGTCGCCTAGCGGGGTTTCCGAGCAGTACTTC.

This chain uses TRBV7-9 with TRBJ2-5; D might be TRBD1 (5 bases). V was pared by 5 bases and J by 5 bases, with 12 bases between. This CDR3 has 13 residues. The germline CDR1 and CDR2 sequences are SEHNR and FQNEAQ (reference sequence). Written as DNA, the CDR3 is TGTGCCAGCAGCCTCAGACAGAGGGAGACCCAGTACTTC. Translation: CASSLRQRETQYF.

In nucleotides, the CDR3 is TGCAGCGTTTTTCTGGAGACCCAGTACTTC. Translated: CSVFLETQYF. This rearrangement joins TRBV29-1 to TRBJ2-5; D is unclear. Deletions cut 5 bases from V and 5 bases from J, with 6 bases between. The CDR3 covers 10 residues. CDR1 and CDR2 (germline): SQVTM, ANQGSEA.

The CDR3 sequence is CASSLVRDSGYEQYF. CDR3 coding DNA: TGCGCCAGCAGCTTGGTTAGGGACAGTGGGTACGAGCAGTACTTC. The rearrangement joins TRBV5-1 to TRBJ2-7, with 7 bases identical to TRBD1. The CDR3 length is 15 residues. Germline-derived CDR1 and CDR2 are SGHRS and YFSETQ. The V segment lost 0 bases and the J segment 4 bases; nucleotides outside the gene matches: 7.

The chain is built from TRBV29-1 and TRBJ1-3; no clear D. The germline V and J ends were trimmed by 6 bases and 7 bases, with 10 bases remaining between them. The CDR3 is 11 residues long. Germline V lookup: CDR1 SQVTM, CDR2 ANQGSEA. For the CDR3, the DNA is TGCAGCGTGGAGTATCGGAACACCATATATTTT. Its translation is CSVEYRNTIYF.

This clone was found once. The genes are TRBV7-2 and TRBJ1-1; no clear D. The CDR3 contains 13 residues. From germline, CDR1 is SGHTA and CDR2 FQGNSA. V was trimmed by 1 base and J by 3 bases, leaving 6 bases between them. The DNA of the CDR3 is TGTGCCAGCAGCTTAGTCCCAGACACTGAAGCTTTCTTT. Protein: CASSLVPDTEAFF. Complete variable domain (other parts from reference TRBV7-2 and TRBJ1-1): GAGVSQSPSNKVTEKGKDVELRCDPISGHTALYWYRQSLGQGLEFLIYFQGNSAPDKSGLPSDRFSAERTGGSVSTLTIQRTQQEDSAVYLCASSLVPDTEAFFGQGTRLTVV.

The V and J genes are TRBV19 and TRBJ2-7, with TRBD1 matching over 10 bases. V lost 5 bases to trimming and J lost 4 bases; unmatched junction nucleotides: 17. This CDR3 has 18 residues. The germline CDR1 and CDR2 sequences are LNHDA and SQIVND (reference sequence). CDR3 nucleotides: TGTGCCAGTAGTCCTCTTGAAGGACAGGGGGTAGAAGGGTACGAGCAGTACTTC. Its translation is CASSPLEGQGVEGYEQYF.

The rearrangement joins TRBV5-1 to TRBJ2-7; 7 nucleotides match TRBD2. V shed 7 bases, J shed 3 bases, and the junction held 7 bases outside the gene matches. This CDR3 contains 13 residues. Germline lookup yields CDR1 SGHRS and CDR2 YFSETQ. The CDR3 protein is CASSWEGRYEQYF. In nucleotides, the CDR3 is TGCGCCAGCTCGTGGGAGGGCCGCTACGAGCAGTACTTC.

CDR3 residues: CASSQVTGGLDEQYF. The CDR3 DNA sequence: TGTGCCAGCAGCCAAGTTACAGGGGGATTGGACGAGCAGTACTTC. This rearrangement joins TRBV3-1 (or the pseudogene TRBV3-2) to TRBJ2-7, with TRBD1 matching 8 bases. There are 15 residues in the CDR3. Germline V gives CDR1 LGHDT, CDR2 YNNKEL (reference sequence). The trim removed 1 base at V and 5 bases at J, leaving 7 bases unmatched.

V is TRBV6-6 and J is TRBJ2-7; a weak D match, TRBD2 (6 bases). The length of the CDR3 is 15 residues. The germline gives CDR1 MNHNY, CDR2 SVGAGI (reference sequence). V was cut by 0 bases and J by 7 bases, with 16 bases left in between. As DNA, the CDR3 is TGTGCCAGCAGTTACTCGGGCGGGGCCCTGGTTGAGCAGTACTTC. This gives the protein CASSYSGGALVEQYF.

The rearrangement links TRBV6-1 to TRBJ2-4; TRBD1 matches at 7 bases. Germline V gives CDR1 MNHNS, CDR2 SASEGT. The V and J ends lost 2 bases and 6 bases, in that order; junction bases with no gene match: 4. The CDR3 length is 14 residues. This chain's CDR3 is CASSETGVGNIQYF. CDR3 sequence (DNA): TGTGCCAGCAGTGAAACAGGGGTGGGAAACATTCAGTACTTC.

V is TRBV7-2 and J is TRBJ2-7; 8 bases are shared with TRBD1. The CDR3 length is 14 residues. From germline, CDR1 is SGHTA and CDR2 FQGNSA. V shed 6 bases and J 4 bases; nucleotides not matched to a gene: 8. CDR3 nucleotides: TGTGCCAGCAGACCCGGACAGGGATTTTACGAGCAGTACTTC. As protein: CASRPGQGFYEQYF.

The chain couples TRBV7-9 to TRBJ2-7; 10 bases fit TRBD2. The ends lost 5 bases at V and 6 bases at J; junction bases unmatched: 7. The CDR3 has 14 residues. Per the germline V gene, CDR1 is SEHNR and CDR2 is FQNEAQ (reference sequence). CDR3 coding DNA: TGTGCCAGCAGCCAAAGGACTAGCGGCGGCGAGCAGTACTTC. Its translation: CASSQRTSGGEQYF.

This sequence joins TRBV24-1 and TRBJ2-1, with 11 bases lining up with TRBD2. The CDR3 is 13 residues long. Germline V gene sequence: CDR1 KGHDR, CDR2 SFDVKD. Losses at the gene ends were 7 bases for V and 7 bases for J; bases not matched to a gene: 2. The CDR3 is CATRTSGNNEQFF. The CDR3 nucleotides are TGTGCCACCAGGACTAGCGGGAATAATGAGCAGTTCTTC.

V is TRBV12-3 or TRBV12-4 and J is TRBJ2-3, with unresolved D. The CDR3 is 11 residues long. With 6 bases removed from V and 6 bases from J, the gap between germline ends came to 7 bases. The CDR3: CASSPADTQYF. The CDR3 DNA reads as TGTGCCAGCAGCCCTGCGGATACGCAGTATTTT.

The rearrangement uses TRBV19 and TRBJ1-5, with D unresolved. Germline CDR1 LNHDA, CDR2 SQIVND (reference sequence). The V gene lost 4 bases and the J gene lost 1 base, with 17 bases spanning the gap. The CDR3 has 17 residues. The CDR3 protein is CASSTTRRVQSNQPQHF. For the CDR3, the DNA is TGTGCCAGTAGTACGACAAGACGAGTTCAAAGCAATCAGCCCCAGCATTTT.

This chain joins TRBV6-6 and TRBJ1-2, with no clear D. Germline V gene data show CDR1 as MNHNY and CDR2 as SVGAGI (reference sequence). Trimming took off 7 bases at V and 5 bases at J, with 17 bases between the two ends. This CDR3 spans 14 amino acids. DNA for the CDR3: TGTGCCAGCAACACCAGAGGCAGCCTTTATGGCTACACCTTC. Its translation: CASNTRGSLYGYTF.

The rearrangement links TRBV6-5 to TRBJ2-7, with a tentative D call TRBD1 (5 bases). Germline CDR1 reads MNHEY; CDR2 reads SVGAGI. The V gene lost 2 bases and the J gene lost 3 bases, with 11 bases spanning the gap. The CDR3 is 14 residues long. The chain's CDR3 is CASSYLNRGYEQYF. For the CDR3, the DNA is TGTGCCAGCAGTTACCTCAATAGGGGCTACGAGCAGTACTTC.

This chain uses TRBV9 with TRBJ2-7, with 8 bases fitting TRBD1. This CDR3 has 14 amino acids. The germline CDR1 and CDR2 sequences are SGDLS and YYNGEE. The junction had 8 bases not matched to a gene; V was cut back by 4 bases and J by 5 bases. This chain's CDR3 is CASSPGGAAHEQYF. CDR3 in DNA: TGTGCCAGCAGCCCAGGGGGCGCGGCCCACGAGCAGTACTTC.

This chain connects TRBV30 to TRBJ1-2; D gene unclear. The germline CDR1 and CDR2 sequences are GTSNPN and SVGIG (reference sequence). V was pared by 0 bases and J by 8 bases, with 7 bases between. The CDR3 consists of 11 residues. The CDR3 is CAWSVTTGYTF. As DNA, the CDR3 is TGTGCCTGGAGTGTAACAACCGGCTACACCTTC.